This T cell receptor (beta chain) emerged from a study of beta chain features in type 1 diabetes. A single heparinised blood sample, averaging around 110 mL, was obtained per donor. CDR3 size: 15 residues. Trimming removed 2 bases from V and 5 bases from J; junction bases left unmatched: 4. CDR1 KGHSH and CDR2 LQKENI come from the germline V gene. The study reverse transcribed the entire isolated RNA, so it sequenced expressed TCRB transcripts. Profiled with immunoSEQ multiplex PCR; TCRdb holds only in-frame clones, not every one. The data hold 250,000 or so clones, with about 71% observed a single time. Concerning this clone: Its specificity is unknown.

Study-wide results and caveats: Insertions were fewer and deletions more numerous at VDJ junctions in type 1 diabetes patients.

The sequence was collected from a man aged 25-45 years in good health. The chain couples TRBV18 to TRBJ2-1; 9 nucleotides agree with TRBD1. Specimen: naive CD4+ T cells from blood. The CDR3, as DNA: TGTGCCAGCTCACCAAGCCGGGACAGGGACAATGAGCAGTTCTTC. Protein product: CASSPSRDRDNEQFF. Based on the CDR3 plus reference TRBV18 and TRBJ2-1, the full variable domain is NAGVMQNPRHLVRRRGQEARLRCSPMKGHSHVYWYRQLPEEGLKFMVYLQKENIIDESGMPKERFSAEFPKEGPSILRIQQVVRGDSAAYFCASSPSRDRDNEQFFGPGTRLTVL.